One and the same sample provided the 27 T cell receptor beta chains below, sequenced in a study of T-cell reconstitution after alpha-beta-depleted transplantation in children. Preparing the TCRbeta library involved the use of unique molecular identifiers. TCRdb recomputed calls from the PCR reads with MiXCR, one row per CDR3 protein. The sample has some 490,000 distinct CDR3 sequences; around 12% are singletons. The specimen was PBMCs from the stem cell graft donor, collected from the stem cell graft. The receptors shown here come from a human donor who donated a stem cell graft to a child with combined immunodeficiency.

This clonotype was counted ten times or more. V usage is TRBV29-1 and J usage is TRBJ2-1, with D possibly called TRBD1 or TRBD2 (5 bases each). Germline values: CDR1 SQVTM, CDR2 ANQGSEA. This CDR3 has 11 residues. Trimming removed 3 bases from V and 9 bases from J, with 9 bases in between. The DNA for the CDR3 is TGCAGCGTTGACTCAGGGAGTGAGCAGTTCTTC. This codes for CSVDSGSEQFF.

This chain joins TRBV7-9 and TRBJ1-3, with D tentatively TRBD1 (5 bases). This CDR3 has 15 amino acids. V dropped 2 bases and J dropped 0 bases, with 8 bases sitting between them. Germline V gene lookup returns CDR1 SEHNR and CDR2 FQNEAQ (reference sequence). CDR3 nucleotide sequence: TGTGCCAGCAGCTTAAACAGGAACTCTGGAAACACCATATATTTT. The encoded protein is CASSLNRNSGNTIYF.

The V gene is TRBV6-2 or TRBV6-3, the J gene TRBJ2-1; 9 positions agree with TRBD2. The germline CDR1 and CDR2 sequences are MNHEY and SVGEGT. Germline trimming cut 4 bases from V and 8 bases from J; bases unmatched to any gene: 9. This CDR3 comprises 15 residues. The CDR3: CASSSEAGGRDEQFF. The CDR3 DNA reads TGTGCCAGCAGTTCCGAAGCGGGAGGAAGGGATGAGCAGTTCTTC.

This clonotype was seen many times. The CDR3 loop reads CASSANYGYTF. DNA of the CDR3: TGTGCCAGCAGCGCTAACTATGGCTACACCTTC. The genes are TRBV9 and TRBJ1-2; D is uncertain. The V end lost 3 bases, the J end lost 0 bases, and 0 bases lay between the germline ends. The CDR3 is 11 residues long. Germline V gene sequence: CDR1 SGDLS, CDR2 YYNGEE.

The chain joins TRBV6-1 to TRBJ1-2; TRBD1 matches 7 bases. CDR3 length: 16 amino acids. Germline CDR1 and CDR2: MNHNS and SASEGT. V shed 8 bases, J shed 3 bases, and the junction held 15 bases outside the gene matches. CDR3: CASLRTGSLGDYGYTF. In DNA form, the CDR3 reads TGTGCCAGCCTACGGACAGGTTCCCTTGGGGACTATGGCTACACCTTC.

This clonotype was picked up many times. The gene calls are TRBV7-2 and TRBJ2-1; 9 nucleotides align to TRBD1. Germline CDR1 and CDR2: SGHTA and FQGNSA. After removal of 0 bases from V and 9 bases from J, the junction contained 15 bases not matched to a gene. The CDR3 covers 18 residues. The CDR3 DNA reads as TGTGCCAGCAGCTTAGCCCCCATACAGGGGGCTATTTTCGTTGAGCAGTTCTTC. This encodes CASSLAPIQGAIFVEQFF. Complete variable domain (other parts from reference TRBV7-2 and TRBJ2-1): GAGVSQSPSNKVTEKGKDVELRCDPISGHTALYWYRQSLGQGLEFLIYFQGNSAPDKSGLPSDRFSAERTGGSVSTLTIQRTQQEDSAVYLCASSLAPIQGAIFVEQFFGPGTRLTVL.

The rearrangement joins TRBV3-1 to TRBJ2-5; 8 bases align to TRBD2. With 1 base clipped from V and 9 bases from J, the junction kept 16 bases outside the gene matches. Germline V gene lookup returns CDR1 LGHDT and CDR2 YNNKEL (reference sequence). The CDR3 spans 17 residues. The CDR3 DNA follows: TGTGCCAGCAGCCAAGGAGCGCGGGGGGTGTCCCCTGCGCCCCAGTACTTC. It specifies CASSQGARGVSPAPQYF.

At least ten counts were recorded for this clonotype. V usage is TRBV20-1 and J usage is TRBJ2-7, with D uncertain. Trimming cost V 5 bases and J 0 bases, with 14 bases left between them. Germline lookup yields CDR1 DFQATT and CDR2 SNEGSKA (reference sequence). CDR3 length equals 14 residues. CDR3: CSAVRISSSYEQYF. The CDR3 DNA sequence: TGCAGTGCTGTGAGGATATCGAGCTCCTACGAGCAGTACTTC.

This clonotype was detected ten times or more. This chain connects TRBV27 to TRBJ2-1; 8 bases are a match to TRBD1. The germline V gene has CDR1 MNHEY and CDR2 SMNVEV (reference sequence). CDR3 size: 15 residues. J lost 8 bases, V lost 8 bases, and 14 bases had no gene match. DNA of the CDR3: TGTGCCAGCCAAAGGTCGCAGGGGGCGTTCGATGAGCAGTTCTTC. Encoded protein: CASQRSQGAFDEQFF.

Only a few counts were recorded for this clonotype. V gene TRBV6-2 or TRBV6-3 combines with J gene TRBJ1-5; TRBD1 might be the D (5 bases). Germline V lookup: CDR1 MNHEY, CDR2 SVGEGT. The CDR3 sequence is 16 residues long. The V end lost 3 bases, the J end lost 2 bases, and 14 bases lay between the germline ends. The CDR3 here is CASSYMIWGRNQPQHF. The CDR3 region has the DNA TGTGCCAGCAGTTATATGATTTGGGGCCGCAATCAGCCCCAGCATTTT.

The rearrangement links TRBV19 to TRBJ1-2; D perhaps matches TRBD1 (5 bases). Looked up from germline, CDR1 is LNHDA and CDR2 is SQIVND (reference sequence). V was shortened by 7 bases and J by 4 bases, with 22 bases between the two germline ends. CDR3 length equals 16 residues. CDR3 coding DNA: TGTGCCAGTACCCGCGGCGGAGGTGACAGCTCCTATGGCTACACCTTC. Amino acids: CASTRGGGDSSYGYTF.

This clonotype was counted ten times or more. The rearrangement joins TRBV10-3 to TRBJ1-1, with 8 bases identical to TRBD1. Germline CDR1 ENHRY, CDR2 SYGVKD. Trimming removed 2 bases from V and 4 bases from J; junction bases left unmatched: 3. The CDR3 length is 14 residues. This CDR3 reads CAISEGQGGTEAFF. Written as DNA, the CDR3 is TGTGCCATCAGTGAGGGACAGGGAGGCACTGAAGCTTTCTTT.

In this sample, this clonotype turned up many times. The junction departs from germline at one end; a sequencing error may be responsible. CDR3 sequence (DNA): TGTGCCAGCAGTCCGGGACTAGCGGGACCCTACGAGCAGTACTTC. The encoded protein is CASSPGLAGPYEQYF. V and J are TRBV4-3 and TRBJ2-7, with 13 nucleotides matching TRBD2. Germline V gives CDR1 LGHNA, CDR2 YSLEER. The CDR3 is 15 residues long.

The rearrangement joins TRBV9 to TRBJ2-5; TRBD2 matches at 11 bases. With 4 bases clipped from V and 5 bases from J, the junction kept 7 bases outside the gene matches. The CDR3 is 15 residues long. CDR1 and CDR2 (germline): SGDLS, YYNGEE. In nucleotides, the CDR3 is TGTGCCAGCAGCATTGGGACTAGCGGAAATGAGACCCAGTACTTC. This translates into CASSIGTSGNETQYF.

This chain links TRBV4-2 with TRBJ2-3; tentatively, D is TRBD1 (5 bases). The CDR3 is 14 residues long. Germline CDR1 LGHNA, CDR2 YNFKEQ. V lost 6 bases to trimming and J lost 4 bases, with 14 bases between them. CDR3 protein: CASRDQGAADTQYF. The CDR3 coding sequence is TGTGCCAGCAGAGACCAGGGCGCGGCAGATACGCAGTATTTT.

This clonotype turned up a few times. The chain is built from TRBV28 and TRBJ2-7; D is possibly TRBD1 (5 bases). This CDR3 contains 16 residues. The germline CDR1 and CDR2 sequences are MDHEN and SYDVKM. V lost 1 base, J lost 1 base, and 14 bases lay in between. The CDR3 nucleotides read TGTGCCAGCAGTTTATCCGAGACAGCCGTTTCCTACGAGCAGTACTTC. It codes for CASSLSETAVSYEQYF.

This clonotype was detected many times. This chain joins TRBV13 and TRBJ2-7; 9 bases fit TRBD1. Trimming took 5 bases from V and 6 from J; bases not matched to a gene: 11. Per the germline V gene, CDR1 is PRHDT and CDR2 is FYEKMQ (reference sequence). This CDR3 is 15 amino acids long. The chain's CDR3 is CASSPRDRDYGEQYF. CDR3 bases: TGTGCCAGCAGCCCCAGGGACAGGGACTATGGCGAGCAGTACTTC.

This clonotype was detected a few times. V is TRBV30 and J is TRBJ1-2; D is unresolved. The germline gives CDR1 GTSNPN, CDR2 SVGIG (reference sequence). The V end was cut by 4 bases, the J end by 7 bases, with 13 bases between. This CDR3 contains 12 residues. The CDR3 here is CAWTWRNGGYTF. The DNA for the CDR3 is TGTGCCTGGACATGGCGTAACGGTGGCTACACCTTC.

The chain is built from TRBV7-2 and TRBJ2-7, with TRBD2 as a possible D gene (6 bases). The CDR3 totals 14 residues. The germline V and J ends were trimmed by 0 bases and 4 bases, with 10 bases remaining between them. Germline CDR1 reads SGHTA; CDR2 reads FQGNSA. The CDR3 DNA follows: TGTGCCAGCAGCTTAGCGGATGGGGGGTACGAGCAGTACTTC. Translation gives CASSLADGGYEQYF.

This clonotype was detected many times. The chain employs TRBV7-9 and TRBJ2-7; D gene uncertain. V was cut by 1 base and J by 8 bases, with 18 bases left in between. The V gene's germline CDR1 is SEHNR and CDR2 FQNEAQ (reference sequence). This CDR3 has 15 residues. For the CDR3, the DNA is TGTGCCAGCAGCTTAGGAAGTCTCTTCCCCGTGAAGCAGTACTTC. Protein: CASSLGSLFPVKQYF.

The chain uses TRBV7-2 and TRBJ1-6; perhaps TRBD1 as D (5 bases). This CDR3 region has 15 residues. V lost 1 base, J lost 10 bases, and 14 bases lay in between. CDR1 SGHTA and CDR2 FQGNSA come from the germline V gene. CDR3 residues: CASSLDVAGSSPLHF. The CDR3 coding sequence is TGTGCCAGCAGCTTAGACGTGGCAGGGAGCTCACCCCTCCACTTT.

Here the CDR3 DNA reads TGCGCCAGCAGCTTGGGAGTCCGGGGCGGCGGGGCCAACGTCCTGACTTTC. This codes for CASSLGVRGGGANVLTF. The chain recombines TRBV5-1 with TRBJ2-6; TRBD1 or TRBD2 may be the D gene (5 bases each). Deletions cut 0 bases from V and 4 bases from J, with 14 bases between. From germline, CDR1 is SGHRS and CDR2 YFSETQ. The CDR3 length is 17 residues. Variable domain in full (rest from reference TRBV5-1 and TRBJ2-6): KAGVTQTPRYLIKTRGQQVTLSCSPISGHRSVSWYQQTPGQGLQFLFEYFSETQRNKGNFPGRFSGRQFSNSRSEMNVSTLELGDSALYLCASSLGVRGGGANVLTFGAGSRLTVL.

The chain links TRBV12-3 or TRBV12-4 to TRBJ2-5, with 7 bases identical to TRBD2. This CDR3 is 15 amino acids long. The V and J ends lost 6 bases and 2 bases, in that order; junction bases with no gene match: 9. The CDR3 loop reads CASSGLGNTQETQYF. The CDR3 DNA reads as TGTGCCAGCAGCGGACTAGGTAACACTCAAGAGACCCAGTACTTC.

There are many counts of this clonotype. The rearrangement links TRBV15 to TRBJ2-1; no firm D call. The CDR3 extends over 13 amino acids. Germline CDR1 LNHNV, CDR2 YYDKDF (reference sequence). Trimming took 0 bases from V and 7 from J, leaving 7 bases between them. The CDR3 here is CATSRDRVNEQFF. CDR3 DNA sequence: TGTGCCACCAGCAGAGATAGAGTGAATGAGCAGTTCTTC.

V and J are TRBV29-1 and TRBJ2-3; D might be TRBD1 or TRBD2, each matching 5 bases. This CDR3 contains 14 residues. Trimming took off 4 bases at V and 2 bases at J, with 13 bases between the two ends. Germline V gives CDR1 SQVTM, CDR2 ANQGSEA. The CDR3 region is CSVGWGRTTDTQYF. The CDR3, as DNA: TGCAGCGTTGGATGGGGACGGACCACAGATACGCAGTATTTT.

The chain carries TRBV9 and TRBJ2-1; no definite D call. The length of the CDR3 is 15 residues. Germline V gene data show CDR1 as SGDLS and CDR2 as YYNGEE. V shed 0 bases and J shed 0 bases, with 7 bases lying between them. CDR3 DNA sequence: TGTGCCAGCAGCGTAGGTTTCAGCTCCTACAATGAGCAGTTCTTC. This sequence encodes CASSVGFSSYNEQFF.

The chain combines TRBV29-1 with TRBJ1-1; unclear D gene. The V end was cut by 4 bases, the J end by 1 base, with 10 bases between. CDR1 is SQVTM, CDR2 ANQGSEA, per germline. The length of the CDR3 is 13 residues. Here the CDR3 DNA reads TGCAGCGTTGGAGGTGAGAGGAACACTGAAGCTTTCTTT. Protein product: CSVGGERNTEAFF.